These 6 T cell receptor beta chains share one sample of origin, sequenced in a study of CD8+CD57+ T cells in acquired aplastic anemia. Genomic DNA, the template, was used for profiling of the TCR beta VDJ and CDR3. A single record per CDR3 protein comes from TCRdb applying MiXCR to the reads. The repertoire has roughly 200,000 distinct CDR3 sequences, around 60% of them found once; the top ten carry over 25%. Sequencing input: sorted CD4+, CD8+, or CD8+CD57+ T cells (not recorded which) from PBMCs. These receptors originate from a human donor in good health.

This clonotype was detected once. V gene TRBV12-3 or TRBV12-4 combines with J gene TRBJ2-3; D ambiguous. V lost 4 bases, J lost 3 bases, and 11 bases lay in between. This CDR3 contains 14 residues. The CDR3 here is CASSSARRTDTQYF. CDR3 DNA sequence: TGTGCCAGCAGTTCTGCTAGAAGGACAGATACGCAGTATTTT.

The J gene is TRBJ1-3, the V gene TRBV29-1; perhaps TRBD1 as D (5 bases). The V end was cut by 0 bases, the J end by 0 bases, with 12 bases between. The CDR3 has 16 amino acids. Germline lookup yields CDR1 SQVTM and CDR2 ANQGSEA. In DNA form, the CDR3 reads TGCAGCGTTGAAGATCTTAAGGGGCACTCTGGAAACACCATATATTTT. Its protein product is CSVEDLKGHSGNTIYF.

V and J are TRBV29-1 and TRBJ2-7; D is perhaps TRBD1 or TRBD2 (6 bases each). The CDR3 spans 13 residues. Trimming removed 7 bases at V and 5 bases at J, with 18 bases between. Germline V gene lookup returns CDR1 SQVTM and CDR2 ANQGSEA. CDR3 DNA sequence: TGCAGCGGAAGGGGGGCAGCTAACCACGAGCAGTACTTC. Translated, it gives CSGRGAANHEQYF.

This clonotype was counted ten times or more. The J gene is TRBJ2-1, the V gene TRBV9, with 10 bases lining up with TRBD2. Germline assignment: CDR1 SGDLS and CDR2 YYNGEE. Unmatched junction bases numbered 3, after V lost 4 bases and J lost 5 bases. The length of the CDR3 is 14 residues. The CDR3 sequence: CASSFGLADNEQFF. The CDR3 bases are TGTGCCAGCAGCTTCGGACTAGCGGACAATGAGCAGTTCTTC. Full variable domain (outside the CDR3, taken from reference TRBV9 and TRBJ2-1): DSGVTQTPKHLITATGQRVTLRCSPRSGDLSVYWYQQSLDQGLQFLIQYYNGEERAKGNILERFSAQQFPDLHSELNLSSLELGDSALYFCASSFGLADNEQFFGPGTRLTVL.

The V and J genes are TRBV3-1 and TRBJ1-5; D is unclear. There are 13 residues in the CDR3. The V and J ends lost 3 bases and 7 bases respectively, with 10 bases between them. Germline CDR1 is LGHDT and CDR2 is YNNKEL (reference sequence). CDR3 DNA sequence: TGTGCCAGCAGCCAGGGCATTGGCCAGCCCCAGCATTTT. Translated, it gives CASSQGIGQPQHF.

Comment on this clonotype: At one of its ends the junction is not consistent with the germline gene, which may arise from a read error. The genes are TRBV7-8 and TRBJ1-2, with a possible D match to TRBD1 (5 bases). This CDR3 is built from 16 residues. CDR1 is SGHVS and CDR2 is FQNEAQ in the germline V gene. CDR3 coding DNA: TGCGCCAGCAGCCACGACCCGGCAGGGTCAAACTATGGCTACACCTTC. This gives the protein CASSHDPAGSNYGYTF.